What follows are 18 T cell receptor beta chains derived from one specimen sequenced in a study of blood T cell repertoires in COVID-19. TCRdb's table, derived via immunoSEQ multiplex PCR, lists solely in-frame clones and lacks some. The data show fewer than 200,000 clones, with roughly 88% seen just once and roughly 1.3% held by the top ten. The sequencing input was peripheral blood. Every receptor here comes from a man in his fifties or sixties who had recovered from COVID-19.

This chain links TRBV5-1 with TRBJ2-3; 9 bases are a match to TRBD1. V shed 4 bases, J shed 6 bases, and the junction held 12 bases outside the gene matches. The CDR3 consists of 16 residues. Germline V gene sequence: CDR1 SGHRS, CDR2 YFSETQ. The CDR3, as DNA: TGCGCCAGCAGCCGCAACCGGGACAGGGCTCTGGATACGCAGTATTTT. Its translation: CASSRNRDRALDTQYF. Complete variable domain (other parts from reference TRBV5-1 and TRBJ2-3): KAGVTQTPRYLIKTRGQQVTLSCSPISGHRSVSWYQQTPGQGLQFLFEYFSETQRNKGNFPGRFSGRQFSNSRSEMNVSTLELGDSALYLCASSRNRDRALDTQYFGPGTRLTVL.

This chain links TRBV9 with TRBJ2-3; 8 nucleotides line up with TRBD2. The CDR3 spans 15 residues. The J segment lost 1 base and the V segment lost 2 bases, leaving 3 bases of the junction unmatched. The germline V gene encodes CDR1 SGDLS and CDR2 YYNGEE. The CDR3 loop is CASSVTAGGTDTQYF. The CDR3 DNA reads TGTGCCAGCAGCGTCACAGCGGGGGGCACAGATACGCAGTATTTT.

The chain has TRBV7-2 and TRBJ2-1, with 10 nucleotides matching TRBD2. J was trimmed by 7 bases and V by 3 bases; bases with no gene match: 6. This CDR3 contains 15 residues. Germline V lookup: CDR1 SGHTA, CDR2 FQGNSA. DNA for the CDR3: TGTGCCAGCAGCTTGCTAGCGGGGGTGGGGAATGAGCAGTTCTTC. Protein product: CASSLLAGVGNEQFF.

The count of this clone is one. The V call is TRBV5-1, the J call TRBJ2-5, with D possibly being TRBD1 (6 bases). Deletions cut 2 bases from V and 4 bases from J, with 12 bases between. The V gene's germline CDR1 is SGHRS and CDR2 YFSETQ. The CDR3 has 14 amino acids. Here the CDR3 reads CASSLTLGGETQYF. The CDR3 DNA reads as TGCGCCAGCAGCTTAACGTTAGGGGGAGAGACCCAGTACTTC.

CDR3 region: CASSLGTAYSPLHF. The DNA for the CDR3 is TGTGCCAGCAGCTTAGGGACAGCTTATTCACCCCTCCACTTT. This chain joins TRBV5-5 and TRBJ1-6, with 7 bases fitting TRBD1. CDR1 and CDR2 from the germline V gene are SGHKS and YYEKEE (reference sequence). The CDR3 extends over 14 amino acids. The V and J ends lost 2 bases and 8 bases, in that order; junction bases with no gene match: 4.

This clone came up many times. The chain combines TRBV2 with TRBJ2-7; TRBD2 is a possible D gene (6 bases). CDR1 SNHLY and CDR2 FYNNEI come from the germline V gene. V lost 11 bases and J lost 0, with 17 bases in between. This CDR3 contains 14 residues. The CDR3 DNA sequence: TGTGCCGGACTACAGGACTATAGCTCCTACGAGCAGTACTTC. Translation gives CAGLQDYSSYEQYF.

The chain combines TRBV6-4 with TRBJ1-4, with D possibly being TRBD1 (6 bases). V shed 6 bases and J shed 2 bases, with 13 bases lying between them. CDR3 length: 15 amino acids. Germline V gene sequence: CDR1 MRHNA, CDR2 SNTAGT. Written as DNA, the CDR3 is TGTGCCAGCAGCCTAGGACAGTCGACTAATGAAAAACTGTTTTTT. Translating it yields CASSLGQSTNEKLFF.

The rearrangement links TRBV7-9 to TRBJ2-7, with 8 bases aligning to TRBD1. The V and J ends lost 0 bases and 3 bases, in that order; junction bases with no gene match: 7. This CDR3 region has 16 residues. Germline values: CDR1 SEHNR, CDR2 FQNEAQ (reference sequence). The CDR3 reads CASSLAGQGPIYEQYF. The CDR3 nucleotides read TGTGCCAGCAGCTTAGCAGGACAGGGACCCATCTACGAGCAGTACTTC. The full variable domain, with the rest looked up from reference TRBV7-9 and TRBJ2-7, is DTGVSQNPRHKITKRGQNVTFRCDPISEHNRLYWYRQTLGQGPEFLTYFQNEAQLEKSRLLSDRFSAERPKGSFSTLEIQRTEQGDSAMYLCASSLAGQGPIYEQYFGPGTRLTVT.

The CDR3 DNA sequence: TGTGCCAGCAGCCAAGATCGGAGCTCCTCTGGGGCCAACGTCCTGACTTTC. This sequence encodes CASSQDRSSSGANVLTF. The chain joins TRBV3-1 (or the pseudogene TRBV3-2) to TRBJ2-6; D is unclear. This CDR3 comprises 17 residues. The germline V gene encodes CDR1 LGHDT and CDR2 YNNKEL (reference sequence). The V end was cut by 0 bases, the J end by 0 bases, with 9 bases between.

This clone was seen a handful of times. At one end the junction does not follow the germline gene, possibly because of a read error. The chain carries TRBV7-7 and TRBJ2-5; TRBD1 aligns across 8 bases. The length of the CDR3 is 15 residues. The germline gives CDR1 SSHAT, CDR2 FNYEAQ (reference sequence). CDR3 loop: CASSPRTGNGKAQYF. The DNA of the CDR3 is TGTGCTAGCAGCCCACGGACAGGGAATGGGAAGGCCCAGTACTTC.

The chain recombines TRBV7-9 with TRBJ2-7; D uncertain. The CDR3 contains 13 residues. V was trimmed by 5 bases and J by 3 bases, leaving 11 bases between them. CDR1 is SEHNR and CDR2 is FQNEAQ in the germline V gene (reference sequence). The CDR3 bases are TGTGCCAGCAGCCCCTGGGCACACTACGAGCAGTACTTC. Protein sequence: CASSPWAHYEQYF.

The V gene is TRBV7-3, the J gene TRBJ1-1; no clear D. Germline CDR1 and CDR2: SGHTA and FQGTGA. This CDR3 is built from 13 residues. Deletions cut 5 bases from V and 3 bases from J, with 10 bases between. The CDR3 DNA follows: TGTGCCAGCAGCCCCGGAGTGGACACTGAAGCTTTCTTT. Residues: CASSPGVDTEAFF.

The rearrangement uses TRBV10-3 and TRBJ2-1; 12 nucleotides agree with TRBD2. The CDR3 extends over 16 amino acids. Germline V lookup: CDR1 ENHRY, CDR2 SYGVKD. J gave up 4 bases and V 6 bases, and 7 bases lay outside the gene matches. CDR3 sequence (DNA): TGTGCCATCAGCACACCGGGACTAGCGGGTTACAATGAGCAGTTCTTC. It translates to CAISTPGLAGYNEQFF.

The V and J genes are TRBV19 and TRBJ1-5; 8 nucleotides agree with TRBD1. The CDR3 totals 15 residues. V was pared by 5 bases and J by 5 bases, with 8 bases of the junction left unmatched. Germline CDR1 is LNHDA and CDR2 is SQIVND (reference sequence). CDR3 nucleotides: TGTGCCAGTAGTGGCGGGCAGGGGGCGTATCAGCCCCAGCATTTT. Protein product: CASSGGQGAYQPQHF.

The CDR3 here is CARFRTDFGEQYF. DNA of the CDR3: TGTGCCAGATTTCGGACAGACTTTGGCGAGCAGTACTTC. This chain connects TRBV24-1 to TRBJ2-7; tentative D call: TRBD1 (6 bases). Germline CDR1 KGHDR, CDR2 SFDVKD. This CDR3 has 13 residues. The V gene lost 11 bases and the J gene lost 6 bases, with 19 bases spanning the gap.

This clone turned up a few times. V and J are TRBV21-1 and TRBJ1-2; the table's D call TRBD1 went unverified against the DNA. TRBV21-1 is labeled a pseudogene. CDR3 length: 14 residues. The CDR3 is CASSKKRGNYGYTF. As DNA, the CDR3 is TGTGCCAGCAGCAAAAAAAGGGGGAACTATGGCTACACCTTC.

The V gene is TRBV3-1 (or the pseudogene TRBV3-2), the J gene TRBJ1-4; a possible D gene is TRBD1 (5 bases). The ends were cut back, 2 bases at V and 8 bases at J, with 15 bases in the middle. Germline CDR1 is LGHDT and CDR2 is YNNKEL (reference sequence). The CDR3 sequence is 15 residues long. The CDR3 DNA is TGTGCCAGCAGCCAAACAGGCGGGGCGGGGGAAAAACTGTTTTTT. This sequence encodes CASSQTGGAGEKLFF.

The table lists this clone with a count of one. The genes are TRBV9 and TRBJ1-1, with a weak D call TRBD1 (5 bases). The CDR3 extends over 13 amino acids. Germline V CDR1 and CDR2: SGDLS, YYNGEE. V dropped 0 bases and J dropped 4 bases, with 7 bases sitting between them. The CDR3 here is CASSVEGATEAFF. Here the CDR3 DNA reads TGTGCCAGCAGCGTAGAAGGGGCCACTGAAGCTTTCTTT.